The present TCR beta chain was sequenced within a study of T-cell reconstitution after alpha-beta-depleted transplantation in children. Study conclusions and caveats: T-cell counts and diversity at one year post-transplant came mainly from newly produced T cells. After transplant, at about two months, alpha-beta T cells were reportedly derived from several hundred expanded graft clones. After transplant, high TCRbeta diversity at day 60 in some patients arose from surviving recipient T cells and thymic progenitors.

V was cut by 3 bases and J by 6 bases, with 13 bases left in between. Germline CDR1 is SQVTM and CDR2 is ANQGSEA. The CDR3 has 13 amino acids. This clonotype was seen ten or more times. The antigen is not known. For TCRbeta, the library was prepared with unique molecular identifiers. TCRdb reprocessed the PCR reads with MiXCR, giving one entry per CDR3 protein. This table holds approximately 500,000 distinct CDR3 sequences, about 11% found once. This TCR was recovered from a child aged 2-15 years with inherited bone marrow failure, due to receive a stem cell transplant. The chain combines TRBV29-1 with TRBJ2-3; D might be TRBD2 (6 bases). The sample here was PBMCs, taken before TCRalphabeta/CD19-depleted stem cell transplant. CDR3 in DNA: TGCAGCGTTGATAAGAGGGAGGAGGATACGCAGTATTTT. Encoded protein: CSVDKREEDTQYF.